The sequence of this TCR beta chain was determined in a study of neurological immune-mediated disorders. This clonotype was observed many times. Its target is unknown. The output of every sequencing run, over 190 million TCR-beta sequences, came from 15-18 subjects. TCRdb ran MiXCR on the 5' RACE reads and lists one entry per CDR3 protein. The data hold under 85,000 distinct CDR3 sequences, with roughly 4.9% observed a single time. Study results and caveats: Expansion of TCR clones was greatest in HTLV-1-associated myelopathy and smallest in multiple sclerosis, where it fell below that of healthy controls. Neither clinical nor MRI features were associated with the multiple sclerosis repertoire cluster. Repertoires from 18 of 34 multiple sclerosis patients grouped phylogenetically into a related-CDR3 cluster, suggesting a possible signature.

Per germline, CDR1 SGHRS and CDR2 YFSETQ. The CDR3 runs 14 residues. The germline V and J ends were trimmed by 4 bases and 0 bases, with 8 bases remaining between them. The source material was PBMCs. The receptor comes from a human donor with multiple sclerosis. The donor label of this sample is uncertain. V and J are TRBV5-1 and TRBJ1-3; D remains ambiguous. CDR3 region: CASSQSFSGNTIYF. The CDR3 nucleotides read TGCGCCAGCAGCCAGAGTTTCTCTGGAAACACCATATATTTT.